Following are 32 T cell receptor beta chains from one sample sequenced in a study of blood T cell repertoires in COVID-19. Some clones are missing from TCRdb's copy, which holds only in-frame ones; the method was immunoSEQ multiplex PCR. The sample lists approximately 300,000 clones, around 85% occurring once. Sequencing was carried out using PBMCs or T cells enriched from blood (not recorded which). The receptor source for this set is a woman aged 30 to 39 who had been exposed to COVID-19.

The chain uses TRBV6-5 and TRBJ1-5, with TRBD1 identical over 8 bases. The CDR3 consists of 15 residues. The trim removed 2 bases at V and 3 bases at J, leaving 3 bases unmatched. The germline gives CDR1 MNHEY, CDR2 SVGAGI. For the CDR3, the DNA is TGTGCCAGCAGTTACAGGACAGGGATCAATCAGCCCCAGCATTTT. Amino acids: CASSYRTGINQPQHF.

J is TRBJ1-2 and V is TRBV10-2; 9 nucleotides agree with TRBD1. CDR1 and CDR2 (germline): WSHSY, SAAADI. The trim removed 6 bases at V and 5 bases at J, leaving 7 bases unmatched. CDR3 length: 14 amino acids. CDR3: CASRVTGGAYGYTF. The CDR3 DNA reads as TGCGCCAGCAGGGTAACAGGGGGCGCGTATGGCTACACCTTC.

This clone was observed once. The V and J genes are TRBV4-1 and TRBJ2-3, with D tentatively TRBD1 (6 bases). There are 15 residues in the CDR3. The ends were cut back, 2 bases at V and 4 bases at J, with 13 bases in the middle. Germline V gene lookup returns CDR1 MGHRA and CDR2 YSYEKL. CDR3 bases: TGCGCCAGCAGCCAACTCTTTGGGGGCCCAGATACGCAGTATTTT. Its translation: CASSQLFGGPDTQYF.

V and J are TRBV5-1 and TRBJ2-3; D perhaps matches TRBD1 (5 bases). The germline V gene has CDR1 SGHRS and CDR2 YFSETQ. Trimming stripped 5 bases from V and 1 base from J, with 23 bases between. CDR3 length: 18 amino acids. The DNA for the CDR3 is TGCGCCAGCAGACCCCAGCAGGGCCCCAGACATGGCACAGATACGCAGTATTTT. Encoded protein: CASRPQQGPRHGTDTQYF.

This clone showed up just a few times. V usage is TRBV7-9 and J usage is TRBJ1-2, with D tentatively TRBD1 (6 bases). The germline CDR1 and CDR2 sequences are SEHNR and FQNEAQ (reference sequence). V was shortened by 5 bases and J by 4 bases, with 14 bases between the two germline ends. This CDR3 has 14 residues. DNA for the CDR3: TGTGCCAGCAGCAGCGGGACACCCAGCTATGGCTACACCTTC. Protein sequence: CASSSGTPSYGYTF.

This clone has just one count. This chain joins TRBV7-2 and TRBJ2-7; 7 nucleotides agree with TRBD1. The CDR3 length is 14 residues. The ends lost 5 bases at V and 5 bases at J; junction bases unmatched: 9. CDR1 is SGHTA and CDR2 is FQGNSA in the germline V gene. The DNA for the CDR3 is TGTGCCAGCAGCCCAACCCGGGACAGTAACGAGCAGTACTTC. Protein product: CASSPTRDSNEQYF.

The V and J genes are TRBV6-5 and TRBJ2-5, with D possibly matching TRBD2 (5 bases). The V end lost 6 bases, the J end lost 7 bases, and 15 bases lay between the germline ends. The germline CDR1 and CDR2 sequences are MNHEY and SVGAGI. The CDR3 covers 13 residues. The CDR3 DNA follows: TGTGCCAGCAGACGCGGCGGAGAGGGGACCCAGTACTTC. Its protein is CASRRGGEGTQYF.

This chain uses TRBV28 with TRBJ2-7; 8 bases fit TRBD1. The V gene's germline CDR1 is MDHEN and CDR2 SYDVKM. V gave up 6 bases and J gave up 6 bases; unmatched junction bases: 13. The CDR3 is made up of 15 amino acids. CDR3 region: CASRLLGQGASEQYF. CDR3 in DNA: TGTGCCAGCAGACTTCTGGGGCAGGGGGCCTCCGAGCAGTACTTC.

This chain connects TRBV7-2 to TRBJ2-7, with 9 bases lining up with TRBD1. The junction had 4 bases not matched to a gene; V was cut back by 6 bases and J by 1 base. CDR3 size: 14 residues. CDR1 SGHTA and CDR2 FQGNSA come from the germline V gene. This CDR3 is CASRAGTGSYEQYF. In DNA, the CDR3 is TGTGCCAGCAGAGCCGGGACAGGGTCCTACGAGCAGTACTTC. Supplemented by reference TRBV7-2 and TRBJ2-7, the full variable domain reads GAGVSQSPSNKVTEKGKDVELRCDPISGHTALYWYRQSLGQGLEFLIYFQGNSAPDKSGLPSDRFSAERTGGSVSTLTIQRTQQEDSAVYLCASRAGTGSYEQYFGPGTRLTVT.

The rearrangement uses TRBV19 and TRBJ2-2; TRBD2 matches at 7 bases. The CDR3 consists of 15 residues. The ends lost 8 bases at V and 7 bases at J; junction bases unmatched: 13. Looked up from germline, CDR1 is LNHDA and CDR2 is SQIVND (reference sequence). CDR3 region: CASALAGGVIGELFF. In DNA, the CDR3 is TGTGCCAGTGCCCTCGCTGGGGGGGTCATCGGGGAGCTGTTTTTT.

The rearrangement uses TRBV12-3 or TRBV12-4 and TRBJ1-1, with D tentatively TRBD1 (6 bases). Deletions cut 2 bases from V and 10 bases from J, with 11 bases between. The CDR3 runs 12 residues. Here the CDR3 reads CASSLFQGTAFF. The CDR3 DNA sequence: TGTGCCAGCAGTTTATTTCAGGGGACAGCTTTCTTT.

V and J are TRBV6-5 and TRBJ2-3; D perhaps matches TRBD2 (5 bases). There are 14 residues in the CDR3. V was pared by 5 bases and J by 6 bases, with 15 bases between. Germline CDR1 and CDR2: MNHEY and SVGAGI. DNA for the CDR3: TGTGCCAGCAGTCCGACTACTAGGCCGGATACGCAGTATTTT. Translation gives CASSPTTRPDTQYF.

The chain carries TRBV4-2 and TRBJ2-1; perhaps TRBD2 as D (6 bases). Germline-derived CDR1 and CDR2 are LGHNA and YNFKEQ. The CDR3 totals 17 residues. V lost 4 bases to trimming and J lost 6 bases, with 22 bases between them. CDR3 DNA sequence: TGTGCCAGCAGCCTTCGGAATGGAGGGGTTTACCCCAATGAGCAGTTCTTC. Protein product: CASSLRNGGVYPNEQFF.

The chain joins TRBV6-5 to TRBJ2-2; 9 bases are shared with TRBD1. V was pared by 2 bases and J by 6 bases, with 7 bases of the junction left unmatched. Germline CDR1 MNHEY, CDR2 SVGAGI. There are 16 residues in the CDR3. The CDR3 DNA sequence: TGTGCCAGCAGTTACCCCCTAACAGGGGGCCCCGGGGAGCTGTTTTTT. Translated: CASSYPLTGGPGELFF.

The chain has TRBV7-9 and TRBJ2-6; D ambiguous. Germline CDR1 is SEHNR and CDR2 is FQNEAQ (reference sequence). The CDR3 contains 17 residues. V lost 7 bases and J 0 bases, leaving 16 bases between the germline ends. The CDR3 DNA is TGTGCCAGCATAGTACCGGCGGATAGCTCTGGGGCCAACGTCCTGACTTTC. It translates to CASIVPADSSGANVLTF.

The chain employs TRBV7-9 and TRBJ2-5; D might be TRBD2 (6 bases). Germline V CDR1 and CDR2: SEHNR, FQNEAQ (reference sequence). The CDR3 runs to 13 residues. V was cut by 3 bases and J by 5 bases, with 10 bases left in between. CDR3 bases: TGTGCCAGCAGCTTGGAGGGGCCGGAGACCCAGTACTTC. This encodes CASSLEGPETQYF.

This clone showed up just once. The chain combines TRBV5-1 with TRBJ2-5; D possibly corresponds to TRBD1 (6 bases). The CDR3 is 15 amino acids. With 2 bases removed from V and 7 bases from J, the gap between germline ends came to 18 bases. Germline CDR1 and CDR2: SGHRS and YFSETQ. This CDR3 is CASSLGQSSTVTQYF. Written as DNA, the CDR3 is TGCGCCAGCAGCTTAGGACAGTCGAGTACAGTGACCCAGTACTTC.

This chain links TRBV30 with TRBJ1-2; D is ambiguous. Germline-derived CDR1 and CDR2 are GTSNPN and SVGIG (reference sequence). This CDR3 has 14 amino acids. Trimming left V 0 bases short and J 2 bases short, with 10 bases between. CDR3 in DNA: TGTGCCTGGAGTGTACAAGGCAGGAACTATGGCTACACCTTC. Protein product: CAWSVQGRNYGYTF.

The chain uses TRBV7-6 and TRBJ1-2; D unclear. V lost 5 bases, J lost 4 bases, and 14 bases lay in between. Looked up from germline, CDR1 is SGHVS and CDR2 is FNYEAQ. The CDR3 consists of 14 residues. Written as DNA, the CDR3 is TGTGCCAGCAGCCCCAATAAAAACTTCTATGGCTACACCTTC. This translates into CASSPNKNFYGYTF.

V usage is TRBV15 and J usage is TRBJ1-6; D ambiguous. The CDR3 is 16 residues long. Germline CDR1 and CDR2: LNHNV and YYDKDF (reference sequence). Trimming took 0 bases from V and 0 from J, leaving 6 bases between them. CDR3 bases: TGTGCCACCAGCAGAGATCCGAGCTCCTATAATTCACCCCTCCACTTT. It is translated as CATSRDPSSYNSPLHF. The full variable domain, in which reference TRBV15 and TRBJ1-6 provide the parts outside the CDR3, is DAMVIQNPRYQVTQFGKPVTLSCSQTLNHNVMYWYQQKSSQAPKLLFHYYDKDFNNEADTPDNFQSRRPNTSFCFLDIRSPGLGDTAMYLCATSRDPSSYNSPLHFGNGTRLTVT.

The CDR3 here is CASNRGNTEAFF. The CDR3 DNA sequence: TGCGCCAGTAACAGGGGTAACACTGAAGCTTTCTTT. The chain carries TRBV5-1 and TRBJ1-1; 7 bases are shared with TRBD1. The CDR3 spans 12 residues. J lost 2 bases, V lost 8 bases, and 3 bases had no gene match. Germline lookup yields CDR1 SGHRS and CDR2 YFSETQ.

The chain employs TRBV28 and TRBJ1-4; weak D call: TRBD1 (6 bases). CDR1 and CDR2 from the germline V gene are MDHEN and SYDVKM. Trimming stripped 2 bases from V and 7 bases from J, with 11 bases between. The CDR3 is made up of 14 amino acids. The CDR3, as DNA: TGTGCCAGCAGTTTAGGGGGCGCAAGTGAAAAACTGTTTTTT. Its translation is CASSLGGASEKLFF.

The CDR3 DNA reads TGTGCCAGCAGACACAGGGGGGCTGAAGCTTTCTTT. It specifies CASRHRGAEAFF. The V gene is TRBV6-5, the J gene TRBJ1-1; 8 positions match TRBD1. Germline assignment: CDR1 MNHEY and CDR2 SVGAGI. V dropped 6 bases and J dropped 6; count of bases not matched to a gene: 3. The CDR3 consists of 12 residues.

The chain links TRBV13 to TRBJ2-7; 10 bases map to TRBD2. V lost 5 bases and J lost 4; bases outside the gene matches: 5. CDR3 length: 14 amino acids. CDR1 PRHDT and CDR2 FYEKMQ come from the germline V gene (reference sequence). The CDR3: CASSPPSGSYEQYF. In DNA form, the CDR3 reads TGTGCCAGCAGCCCCCCTAGCGGGAGTTACGAGCAGTACTTC.

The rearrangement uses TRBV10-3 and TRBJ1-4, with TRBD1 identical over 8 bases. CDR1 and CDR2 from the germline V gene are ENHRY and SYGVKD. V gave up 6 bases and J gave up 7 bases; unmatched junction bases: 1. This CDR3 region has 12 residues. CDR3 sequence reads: CAIRGQGEKLFF. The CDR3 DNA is TGTGCCATCAGAGGACAGGGTGAAAAACTGTTTTTT.

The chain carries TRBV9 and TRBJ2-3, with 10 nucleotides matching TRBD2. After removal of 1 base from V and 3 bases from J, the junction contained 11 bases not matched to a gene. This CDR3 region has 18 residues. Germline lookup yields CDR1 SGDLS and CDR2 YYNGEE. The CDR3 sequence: CASSVSVETSGLTDTQYF. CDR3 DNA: TGTGCCAGCAGCGTATCAGTAGAGACTAGCGGGCTAACAGATACGCAGTATTTT. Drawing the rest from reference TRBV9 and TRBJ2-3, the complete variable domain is DSGVTQTPKHLITATGQRVTLRCSPRSGDLSVYWYQQSLDQGLQFLIQYYNGEERAKGNILERFSAQQFPDLHSELNLSSLELGDSALYFCASSVSVETSGLTDTQYFGPGTRLTVL.

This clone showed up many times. The CDR3 nucleotides read TGTGCCAGCAGCTTAGACGGGGGACGACAGCCCCAGCATTTT. Its translation: CASSLDGGRQPQHF. The chain couples TRBV7-9 to TRBJ1-5; possibly TRBD1 for D (5 bases). The CDR3 has 14 amino acids. Germline loops: CDR1 SEHNR, CDR2 FQNEAQ (reference sequence). Trimming took off 1 base at V and 7 bases at J, with 11 bases between the two ends. The full variable domain, its missing parts supplied by reference TRBV7-9 and TRBJ1-5, is DTGVSQNPRHKITKRGQNVTFRCDPISEHNRLYWYRQTLGQGPEFLTYFQNEAQLEKSRLLSDRFSAERPKGSFSTLEIQRTEQGDSAMYLCASSLDGGRQPQHFGDGTRLSIL.

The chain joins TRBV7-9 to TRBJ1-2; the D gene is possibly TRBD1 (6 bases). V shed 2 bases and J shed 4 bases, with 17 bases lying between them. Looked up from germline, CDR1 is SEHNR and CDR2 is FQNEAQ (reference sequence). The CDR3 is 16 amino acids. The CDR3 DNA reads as TGTGCCAGCAGCTTAATTGTGGGGGCGAGGAGCTATGGCTACACCTTC. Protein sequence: CASSLIVGARSYGYTF.

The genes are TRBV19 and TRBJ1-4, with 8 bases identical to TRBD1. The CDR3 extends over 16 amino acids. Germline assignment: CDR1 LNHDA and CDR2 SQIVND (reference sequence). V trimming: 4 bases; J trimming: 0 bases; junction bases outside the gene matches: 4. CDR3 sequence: CASSNTGGATNEKLFF. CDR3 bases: TGTGCCAGTAGTAATACAGGGGGTGCAACTAATGAAAAACTGTTTTTT.

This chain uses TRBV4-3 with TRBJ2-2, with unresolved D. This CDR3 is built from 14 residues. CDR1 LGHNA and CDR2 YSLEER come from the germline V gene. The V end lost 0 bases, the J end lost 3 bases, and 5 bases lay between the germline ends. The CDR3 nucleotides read TGCGCCAGCAGCCAAGACATTCACACCGGGGAGCTGTTTTTT. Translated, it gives CASSQDIHTGELFF.

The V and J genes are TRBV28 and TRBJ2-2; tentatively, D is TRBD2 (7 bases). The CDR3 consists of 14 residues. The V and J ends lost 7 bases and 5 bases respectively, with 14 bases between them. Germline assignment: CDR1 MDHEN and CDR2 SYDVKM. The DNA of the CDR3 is TGTGCCAGCAAGAGGGGGGGTAGGACCGGGGAGCTGTTTTTT. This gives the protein CASKRGGRTGELFF.

The CDR3 sequence: CASSLDGTNEKLFF. CDR3 nucleotides: TGCGCCAGCAGCTTGGACGGGACTAATGAAAAACTGTTTTTT. This rearrangement joins TRBV5-1 to TRBJ1-4; no definite D call. The CDR3 contains 14 residues. Germline loops: CDR1 SGHRS, CDR2 YFSETQ. Deletions cut 0 bases from V and 2 bases from J, with 5 bases between. Drawing the rest from reference TRBV5-1 and TRBJ1-4, the complete variable domain is KAGVTQTPRYLIKTRGQQVTLSCSPISGHRSVSWYQQTPGQGLQFLFEYFSETQRNKGNFPGRFSGRQFSNSRSEMNVSTLELGDSALYLCASSLDGTNEKLFFGSGTQLSVL.